These 28 T cell receptor beta chains came from one sample sequenced in a study of blood T cell repertoires in COVID-19. TCRdb's copy holds only in-frame clones and misses some; the assay was immunoSEQ multiplex PCR. This sample has fewer than 200,000 clones, with under 90% found just once. Sequencing was carried out using peripheral blood. These receptors came from a man aged 60 to 69 with acute or convalescent COVID-19.

This clone appeared a few times. The rearrangement uses TRBV3-1 (or the pseudogene TRBV3-2) and TRBJ2-7; the D gene is possibly TRBD2 (6 bases). The CDR3 covers 15 residues. From germline, CDR1 is LGHDT and CDR2 YNNKEL (reference sequence). The V gene lost 1 base and the J gene lost 2 bases, with 12 bases spanning the gap. The CDR3 bases are TGTGCCAGCAGCCAAGTGGGGCGGGAAGCCTACGAGCAGTACTTC. Translated: CASSQVGREAYEQYF.

CDR3 sequence reads: CASSSGGGTDTQYF. The DNA for the CDR3 is TGCGCCAGCAGTTCGGGAGGAGGGACAGATACGCAGTATTTT. J is TRBJ2-3 and V is TRBV5-1; TRBD2 matches at 7 bases. This CDR3 spans 14 amino acids. Germline V lookup: CDR1 SGHRS, CDR2 YFSETQ. Germline trimming cut 5 bases from V and 3 bases from J; bases unmatched to any gene: 6.

V is TRBV18 and J is TRBJ1-1; 9 nucleotides align to TRBD1. Losses at the gene ends were 2 bases for V and 5 bases for J; bases not matched to a gene: 6. Germline CDR1 and CDR2: KGHSH and LQKENI. This CDR3 is 15 amino acids long. CDR3 loop: CASSPRTGAGTEAFF. The CDR3 DNA is TGTGCCAGCTCACCAAGGACAGGGGCGGGGACTGAAGCTTTCTTT.

This rearrangement joins TRBV9 to TRBJ2-6; TRBD2 aligns across 12 bases. CDR3 size: 18 residues. The J segment lost 4 bases and the V segment lost 0 bases, leaving 5 bases of the junction unmatched. Looked up from germline, CDR1 is SGDLS and CDR2 is YYNGEE. The CDR3 spells CASSVALAGGRGANVLTF. CDR3 in DNA: TGTGCCAGCAGCGTAGCCCTAGCGGGAGGGCGAGGGGCCAACGTCCTGACTTTC.

The chain combines TRBV11-2 with TRBJ2-1, with 11 positions matching TRBD2. The J segment lost 15 bases and the V segment lost 4 bases, leaving 5 bases of the junction unmatched. The CDR3 consists of 12 residues. Germline V lookup: CDR1 SGHAT, CDR2 FQNNGV. CDR3 region: CASSSFSGRGFF. CDR3 coding DNA: TGTGCCAGCAGCTCGTTTAGCGGGAGGGGGTTCTTC.

The gene calls are TRBV7-3 and TRBJ2-3, with TRBD1 as a possible D gene (6 bases). CDR1 is SGHTA and CDR2 is FQGTGA in the germline V gene. The CDR3 length is 15 residues. Trimming took off 2 bases at V and 6 bases at J, with 15 bases between the two ends. The DNA for the CDR3 is TGTGCCAGCAGCTTAGGGGTAACAGGGTCGGATACGCAGTATTTT. This sequence encodes CASSLGVTGSDTQYF.

This clone was counted many times. The chain is built from TRBV11-2 and TRBJ1-2, with D unresolved. Germline CDR1 and CDR2: SGHAT and FQNNGV. The CDR3 has 14 residues. V was pared by 7 bases and J by 2 bases, with 14 bases between. DNA for the CDR3: TGTGCCAGCACCCCGGCGGGAGGGAACTATGGCTACACCTTC. This codes for CASTPAGGNYGYTF.

This chain uses TRBV5-1 with TRBJ2-7; 8 bases fit TRBD1. The CDR3 contains 14 residues. The V and J ends lost 4 bases and 3 bases, in that order; junction bases with no gene match: 6. Germline CDR1 SGHRS, CDR2 YFSETQ. The CDR3 DNA reads TGCGCCAGCAGCCCATCAGGACAGGGCTACGAGCAGTACTTC. Encoded protein: CASSPSGQGYEQYF.

This chain links TRBV5-8 with TRBJ2-3; 7 positions match TRBD2. CDR1 SGHTS and CDR2 YDEGEE come from the germline V gene. The junction had 5 bases not matched to a gene; V was cut back by 3 bases and J by 4 bases. The CDR3 covers 14 residues. The CDR3 bases are TGTGCCAGCAGCTCGGGACTAAGGTCAGATACGCAGTATTTT. Translated, it gives CASSSGLRSDTQYF.

The chain employs TRBV9 and TRBJ2-1; D is undetermined. The V end lost 1 base, the J end lost 4 bases, and 9 bases lay between the germline ends. The CDR3 consists of 14 residues. The germline CDR1 and CDR2 sequences are SGDLS and YYNGEE. The CDR3 DNA reads TGTGCCAGCAGCGTACAAGCGAGTTACAATGAGCAGTTCTTC. Residues: CASSVQASYNEQFF.

The chain recombines TRBV9 with TRBJ1-6, with 11 bases lining up with TRBD1. Germline V gives CDR1 SGDLS, CDR2 YYNGEE. This CDR3 contains 14 residues. J was trimmed by 9 bases and V by 2 bases; bases with no gene match: 1. The CDR3 loop is CASSVDRGRSPLHF. CDR3 DNA sequence: TGTGCCAGCAGCGTGGACAGGGGGCGTTCACCCCTCCACTTT. The entire variable domain, with the rest obtained from reference TRBV9 and TRBJ1-6, is as follows: DSGVTQTPKHLITATGQRVTLRCSPRSGDLSVYWYQQSLDQGLQFLIQYYNGEERAKGNILERFSAQQFPDLHSELNLSSLELGDSALYFCASSVDRGRSPLHFGNGTRLTVT.

The chain carries TRBV7-8 and TRBJ1-5; TRBD1 matches 9 bases. V was pared by 5 bases and J by 5 bases, with 7 bases of the junction left unmatched. This CDR3 region has 15 residues. In germline, CDR1 is SGHVS, CDR2 FQNEAQ. For the CDR3, the DNA is TGTGCCAGCAGCATCATACAGGGGGCTTATCAGCCCCAGCATTTT. This sequence encodes CASSIIQGAYQPQHF.

The genes are TRBV5-1 and TRBJ2-1; 8 nucleotides line up with TRBD2. J gave up 5 bases and V 4 bases, and 14 bases lay outside the gene matches. The CDR3 spans 17 residues. The germline CDR1 and CDR2 sequences are SGHRS and YFSETQ. CDR3: CASSPSTGLGSNNEQFF. DNA of the CDR3: TGCGCCAGCAGCCCGTCCACGGGACTAGGTTCCAACAATGAGCAGTTCTTC.

The gene calls are TRBV9 and TRBJ1-3; D remains ambiguous. V was pared by 0 bases and J by 0 bases, with 7 bases between. Per the germline V gene, CDR1 is SGDLS and CDR2 is YYNGEE. The CDR3 spans 15 residues. The CDR3 nucleotides read TGTGCCAGCAGCGTAGATTCAGGCTCTGGAAACACCATATATTTT. Its protein is CASSVDSGSGNTIYF.

The chain joins TRBV25-1 to TRBJ2-3, with unresolved D. The germline gives CDR1 MGHDK, CDR2 SYGVNS. The CDR3 runs 11 residues. Trimming pared 5 bases from V and 5 bases from J, leaving 5 bases between. The CDR3 loop is CASSSKDTQYF. CDR3 DNA sequence: TGTGCCAGCAGTTCCAAAGATACGCAGTATTTT.

This clone was observed a few times. This chain uses TRBV9 with TRBJ1-1; no clear D gene. V dropped 0 bases and J dropped 4 bases, with 13 bases sitting between them. Germline V gene sequence: CDR1 SGDLS, CDR2 YYNGEE. This CDR3 comprises 15 residues. The CDR3 sequence: CASSVGRSRTTEAFF. The CDR3 nucleotides are TGTGCCAGCAGCGTAGGTAGGTCTAGAACCACTGAAGCTTTCTTT.

The CDR3: CASSLLPGYGYTF. The CDR3 DNA is TGTGCCAGCAGTTTGCTCCCGGGCTATGGCTACACCTTC. The chain couples TRBV12-3 or TRBV12-4 to TRBJ1-2; no firm D call. V dropped 3 bases and J dropped 4 bases, with 9 bases sitting between them. This CDR3 has 13 residues.

The V gene is TRBV19, the J gene TRBJ2-3, with 8 bases lining up with TRBD2. CDR1 and CDR2 from the germline V gene are LNHDA and SQIVND (reference sequence). This CDR3 contains 14 residues. Trimming removed 3 bases from V and 6 bases from J; junction bases left unmatched: 5. The CDR3 sequence is CASSINGGGDTQYF. In DNA form, the CDR3 reads TGTGCCAGTAGTATCAATGGCGGGGGGGATACGCAGTATTTT.

The V and J genes are TRBV5-1 and TRBJ1-4; TRBD1 is a possible D gene (5 bases). V lost 4 bases to trimming and J lost 8 bases, with 27 bases between them. CDR3 length equals 18 residues. Germline V CDR1 and CDR2: SGHRS, YFSETQ. The chain's CDR3 is CASSHSPGRGPGGEKLFF. The DNA for the CDR3 is TGCGCCAGCAGCCATTCCCCGGGACGTGGTCCCGGGGGGGAAAAACTGTTTTTT. Filled out from reference TRBV5-1 and TRBJ1-4, the complete variable domain reads KAGVTQTPRYLIKTRGQQVTLSCSPISGHRSVSWYQQTPGQGLQFLFEYFSETQRNKGNFPGRFSGRQFSNSRSEMNVSTLELGDSALYLCASSHSPGRGPGGEKLFFGSGTQLSVL.

In its sample, this clone was seen a few times. The DNA for the CDR3 is TGTGCCAGCAGCGTGTATCCTATCTCCTACAATGAGCAGTTCTTC. This gives the protein CASSVYPISYNEQFF. V gene TRBV9 combines with J gene TRBJ2-1; D uncertain. Germline assignment: CDR1 SGDLS and CDR2 YYNGEE. V lost 2 bases, J lost 0 bases, and 9 bases lay in between. The CDR3 runs to 15 residues.

The V gene is TRBV25-1, the J gene TRBJ2-1; TRBD1 matches at 9 bases. The CDR3 sequence is 18 residues long. The V and J ends lost 0 bases and 0 bases, in that order; junction bases with no gene match: 6. From germline, CDR1 is MGHDK and CDR2 SYGVNS. CDR3 loop: CASSEYPTGGVSYNEQFF. CDR3 in DNA: TGTGCCAGCAGTGAATACCCGACAGGGGGAGTCTCCTACAATGAGCAGTTCTTC. Together with reference TRBV25-1 and TRBJ2-1, the CDR3 gives the full variable domain: EADIYQTPRYLVIGTGKKITLECSQTMGHDKMYWYQQDPGMELHLIHYSYGVNSTEKGDLSSESTVSRIRTEHFPLTLESARPSHTSQYLCASSEYPTGGVSYNEQFFGPGTRLTVL.

Only a few counts were recorded for this clone. The V gene is TRBV9, the J gene TRBJ1-2; D uncertain. The CDR3 has 14 residues. CDR1 and CDR2 (germline): SGDLS, YYNGEE. V lost 0 bases, J lost 4 bases, and 10 bases lay in between. CDR3: CASSVGQSAYGYTF. The CDR3 DNA reads as TGTGCCAGCAGCGTAGGGCAGTCTGCCTATGGCTACACCTTC.

V and J are TRBV6-6 and TRBJ1-3; D remains ambiguous. Looked up from germline, CDR1 is MNHNY and CDR2 is SVGAGI (reference sequence). V was clipped by 5 bases and J by 0 bases, with 5 bases between them. This CDR3 spans 13 amino acids. CDR3 protein: CASSPTSGNTIYF. Here the CDR3 DNA reads TGTGCCAGCAGTCCTACCTCTGGAAACACCATATATTTT.

This sequence joins TRBV7-9 and TRBJ2-5, with a tentative D call TRBD2 (6 bases). The germline V gene encodes CDR1 SEHNR and CDR2 FQNEAQ (reference sequence). Trimming took off 0 bases at V and 10 bases at J, with 9 bases between the two ends. The CDR3 is 12 residues long. The CDR3 spells CASSLAGEDQYF. The CDR3 coding sequence is TGTGCCAGCAGCTTAGCAGGGGAGGACCAGTACTTC.

In nucleotides, the CDR3 is TGTGCCACCAGTGCCGCAGGGGCCTACGAGCAGTACTTC. Its protein product is CATSAAGAYEQYF. The rearrangement links TRBV24-1 to TRBJ2-7; maybe TRBD1 (6 bases). With 5 bases removed from V and 2 bases from J, the gap between germline ends came to 9 bases. The CDR3 loop spans 13 amino acids. Germline lookup yields CDR1 KGHDR and CDR2 SFDVKD.

V gene TRBV7-8 combines with J gene TRBJ2-6; D call uncertain. The CDR3 sequence is 16 residues long. Germline V gives CDR1 SGHVS, CDR2 FQNEAQ. V lost 6 bases and J lost 0, with 12 bases in between. CDR3 loop: CASSFTVSSGANVLTF. The CDR3, as DNA: TGTGCCAGCAGTTTTACCGTGAGCTCTGGGGCCAACGTCCTGACTTTC.

The chain couples TRBV10-2 to TRBJ1-5; D unclear. The length of the CDR3 is 18 residues. V was trimmed by 4 bases and J by 2 bases, leaving 21 bases between them. CDR1 and CDR2 from the germline V gene are WSHSY and SAAADI. CDR3 sequence (DNA): TGCGCCAGCAGTGGGGAGTTCGTTAGGGCGCAGGGCAATCAGCCCCAGCATTTT. It codes for CASSGEFVRAQGNQPQHF.

The chain recombines TRBV5-1 with TRBJ1-5, with 7 nucleotides matching TRBD1. The CDR3 length is 14 residues. J lost 3 bases, V lost 3 bases, and 3 bases had no gene match. The germline gives CDR1 SGHRS, CDR2 YFSETQ. Here the CDR3 DNA reads TGCGCCAGCAGCTACGACAGGGACAATCAGCCCCAGCATTTT. As protein: CASSYDRDNQPQHF.